Listed below are T cell receptor beta chains from one sample, sequenced in a study of shared clonotypes between healthy human individuals. Some clones are missing from TCRdb's copy, which holds only in-frame ones; the method was immunoSEQ multiplex PCR. The sample shows about 2.1 million clones, about 93% of them seen only once. Sequenced input: naive CD8+ T cells from PBMCs. The receptors shown here come from a man aged 18 to 30 in good health. Some clones in this sample may be carry-over from other donors' samples. Each CDR3 is given with its conserved first and last residue. A D gene is named only where the DNA matches it firmly. Not every row has a clone size; where given, it reads once, few, many or a size class.

CDR3nt: TGTGCCAGCAGCTTAATAGGCGCAGGGATTAGGGGAGAGCAGTTCTTC
CDR3aa: CASSLIGAGIRGEQFF
j_gene: TRBJ2-1
abundance: once
d_gene: -
v_gene: TRBV7-3

CDR3nt: TGCGCCAGCAGCTTCTTTCTAGCGGGCGGTAATGAGCAGTTCTTC
CDR3aa: CASSFFLAGGNEQFF
j_gene: TRBJ2-1
abundance: -
d_gene: TRBD2
v_gene: TRBV5-1

CDR3nt: TGTGCCAGCAGTTTCAAGAGCTCCTACAATGAGCAGTTCTTC
CDR3aa: CASSFKSSYNEQFF
j_gene: TRBJ2-1
abundance: -
d_gene: -
v_gene: TRBV27

CDR3nt: TGTGCCAGCACCCCAGCGGGAAATCAGCCCCAGCATTTT
CDR3aa: CASTPAGNQPQHF
j_gene: TRBJ1-5
abundance: -
d_gene: -
v_gene: TRBV27

CDR3nt: TGTGCCAGTAGTGCGCACTTGACAGGGGAGGTAGGCTACACCTTC
CDR3aa: CASSAHLTGEVGYTF
j_gene: TRBJ1-2
abundance: -
d_gene: TRBD1
v_gene: TRBV19

CDR3nt: TGTGCCAGCAGTGTGCTAGCGGCCACCTACAATGAGCAGTTCTTC
CDR3aa: CASSVLAATYNEQFF
j_gene: TRBJ2-1
abundance: once
d_gene: TRBD2
v_gene: TRBV6-4

CDR3nt: TGTGCCAGCAGCCCCACCCCCTACGAGCAGTACTTC
CDR3aa: CASSPTPYEQYF
j_gene: TRBJ2-7
abundance: once
d_gene: -
v_gene: TRBV11-2

CDR3nt: TGCGCCAGCAGCGATCGAGGGCGTGTGGGAGTCACGCAACGGGGACCAGATACGCAGTATTTT
CDR3aa: CASSDRGRVGVTQRGPDTQYF
j_gene: TRBJ2-3
abundance: -
d_gene: -
v_gene: TRBV4-1

CDR3nt: TGTGCCAGCAGCTCCACCGAGACCCAGTACTTC
CDR3aa: CASSSTETQYF
j_gene: TRBJ2-5
abundance: -
d_gene: -
v_gene: TRBV11-1

CDR3nt: TGTGCCACCCGGACTAGCGGGAGGGCCTTTTCCCACGAGCAGTACTTC
CDR3aa: CATRTSGRAFSHEQYF
j_gene: TRBJ2-7
abundance: -
d_gene: TRBD2
v_gene: TRBV11-2

CDR3nt: TGTGCCAGCGGCCCCAGGGGAATCGGCAATGAGCAGTTCTTC
CDR3aa: CASGPRGIGNEQFF
j_gene: TRBJ2-1
abundance: -
d_gene: -
v_gene: TRBV27

CDR3nt: TGCGCCAGCAGCTTGGATTGGGGCAGGGCCAAATCACCCCTCCACTTT
CDR3aa: CASSLDWGRAKSPLHF
j_gene: TRBJ1-6
abundance: -
d_gene: -
v_gene: TRBV5-1

CDR3nt: TGTGCCAGCAGCACTGGGACTAGCTCCTACAATGAGCAGTTCTTC
CDR3aa: CASSTGTSSYNEQFF
j_gene: TRBJ2-1
abundance: -
d_gene: TRBD2
v_gene: TRBV7-3

CDR3nt: TGTGCCAGCAGCCCAAAGACAGGAGTGACCTACGAGCAGTACTTC
CDR3aa: CASSPKTGVTYEQYF
j_gene: TRBJ2-7
abundance: -
d_gene: -
v_gene: TRBV7-9

CDR3nt: TGTGCCAGCAGTTTAAGGGGCTCTGGGGCCAACGTCCTGACTTTC
CDR3aa: CASSLRGSGANVLTF
j_gene: TRBJ2-6
abundance: few
d_gene: -
v_gene: TRBV27

CDR3nt: TGTGCCAGCAGCTCCCGGGACAGGGAGCACTACGAGCAGTACTTC
CDR3aa: CASSSRDREHYEQYF
j_gene: TRBJ2-7
abundance: -
d_gene: TRBD1
v_gene: TRBV7-9

CDR3nt: TGTGCCAGCAGTGTCTTGACTCCAGTGAACCCCTACGAGCAGTACTTC
CDR3aa: CASSVLTPVNPYEQYF
j_gene: TRBJ2-7
abundance: -
d_gene: -
v_gene: TRBV2

CDR3nt: TGCGCCAGCAACCCCGCGACAGACTATAATTCACCCCTCCACTTT
CDR3aa: CASNPATDYNSPLHF
j_gene: TRBJ1-6
abundance: -
d_gene: -
v_gene: TRBV10-2

CDR3nt: TGCAGCGCTCAGGGGGTTTCGTCCTACGAGCAGTACTTC
CDR3aa: CSAQGVSSYEQYF
j_gene: TRBJ2-7
abundance: -
d_gene: TRBD1
v_gene: TRBV29-1

CDR3nt: TGTGCCACCAGCAGGGCCAACGGGGCCACCTACGAGCAGTACTTC
CDR3aa: CATSRANGATYEQYF
j_gene: TRBJ2-7
abundance: -
d_gene: -
v_gene: TRBV15

CDR3nt: TGTGCCTGGAACGGGGGAGAGGAGACCCAGTACTTC
CDR3aa: CAWNGGEETQYF
j_gene: TRBJ2-5
abundance: -
d_gene: -
v_gene: TRBV30

CDR3nt: TGCGCCAGCAGCCCACAGGGAACAACTAATGAAAAACTGTTTTTT
CDR3aa: CASSPQGTTNEKLFF
j_gene: TRBJ1-4
abundance: -
d_gene: -
v_gene: TRBV5-1

CDR3nt: TGTGCCAGCAGCTCCCTAACATACAGGGACAAGAATGAAAAACTGTTTTTT
CDR3aa: CASSSLTYRDKNEKLFF
j_gene: TRBJ1-4
abundance: -
d_gene: -
v_gene: TRBV7-9

CDR3nt: TGCAGCGCCTATGACACTGAAGCTTTCTTT
CDR3aa: CSAYDTEAFF
j_gene: TRBJ1-1
abundance: few
d_gene: -
v_gene: TRBV29-1

CDR3nt: TGTGCCAGCAGTCGGACAGGGGGCGGTAACTATGGCTACACCTTC
CDR3aa: CASSRTGGGNYGYTF
j_gene: TRBJ1-2
abundance: -
d_gene: TRBD1
v_gene: TRBV28

CDR3nt: TGTGCCAGCAGCACCGTGGATCAGCCCCAGCATTTT
CDR3aa: CASSTVDQPQHF
j_gene: TRBJ1-5
abundance: -
d_gene: -
v_gene: TRBV5-6

CDR3nt: TGTGCCAGCAGTTTTATCAACTATAACTATGGCTACACCTTC
CDR3aa: CASSFINYNYGYTF
j_gene: TRBJ1-2
abundance: -
d_gene: -
v_gene: TRBV28

CDR3nt: TGTGCCAGCAGCCGTCGAAATGAGCAGTTCTTC
CDR3aa: CASSRRNEQFF
j_gene: TRBJ2-1
abundance: -
d_gene: -
v_gene: TRBV5-6

CDR3nt: TGTGCCAGCACGGCTAGCACAGATACGCAGTATTTT
CDR3aa: CASTASTDTQYF
j_gene: TRBJ2-3
abundance: -
d_gene: -
v_gene: TRBV28